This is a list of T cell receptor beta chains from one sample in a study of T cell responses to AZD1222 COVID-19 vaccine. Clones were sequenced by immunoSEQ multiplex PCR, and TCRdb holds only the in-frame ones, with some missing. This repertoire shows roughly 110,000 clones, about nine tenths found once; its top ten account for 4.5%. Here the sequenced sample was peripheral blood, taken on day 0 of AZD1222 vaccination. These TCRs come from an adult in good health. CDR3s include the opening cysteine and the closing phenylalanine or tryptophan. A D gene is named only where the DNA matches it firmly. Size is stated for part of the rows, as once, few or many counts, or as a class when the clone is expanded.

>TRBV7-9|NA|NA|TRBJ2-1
CASSPARGNSNEQFF
TGTGCCAGCAGCCCCGCCCGGGGGAATAGCAATGAGCAGTTCTTC
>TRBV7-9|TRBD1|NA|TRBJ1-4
CASSPRGTGGAANEKLFF
TGTGCCAGCAGCCCTAGGGGGACAGGGGGCGCAGCTAATGAAAAACTGTTTTTT
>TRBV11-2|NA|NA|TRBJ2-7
CASSLLLSPYEQYF
TGTGCCAGCAGCTTACTTCTAAGTCCCTACGAGCAGTACTTC
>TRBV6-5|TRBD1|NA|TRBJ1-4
CASRGTGGFEKLFF
TGTGCCAGCAGAGGGACAGGGGGCTTTGAAAAACTGTTTTTT
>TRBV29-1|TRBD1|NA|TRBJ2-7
CSAGQALAEQYF
TGCAGCGCGGGACAGGCACTGGCTGAGCAGTACTTC
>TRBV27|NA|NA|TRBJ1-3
CASSQDESSGNTIYF
TGTGCCAGCAGTCAGGACGAAAGCTCTGGAAACACCATATATTTT
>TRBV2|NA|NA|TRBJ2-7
CASSRQFGEQYF
TGTGCCAGCAGTAGACAGTTTGGTGAGCAGTACTTC
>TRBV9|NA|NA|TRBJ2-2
CASSVDLVAGELFF
TGTGCCAGCAGCGTAGATTTAGTTGCCGGGGAGCTGTTTTTT
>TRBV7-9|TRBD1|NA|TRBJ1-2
CASSFADRGRFGANGYTF
TGTGCCAGCAGCTTCGCGGACAGGGGGCGCTTCGGGGCTAATGGCTACACCTTC
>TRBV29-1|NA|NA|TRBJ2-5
CSVEFLGRYQETQYF
TGCAGCGTTGAATTCCTTGGCAGGTACCAAGAGACCCAGTACTTC
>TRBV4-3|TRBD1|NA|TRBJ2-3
CASSQGQGVLDTQYF
TGCGCCAGCAGCCAAGGTCAGGGGGTTTTAGATACGCAGTATTTT
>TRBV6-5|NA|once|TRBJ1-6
CASSRTSTPLHF
TGTGCCAGCAGCCGGACATCTACACCCCTCCACTTT
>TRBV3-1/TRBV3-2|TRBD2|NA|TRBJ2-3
CASSAGTSDTDTQYF
TGTGCCAGCAGCGCCGGGACTAGCGACACAGATACGCAGTATTTT
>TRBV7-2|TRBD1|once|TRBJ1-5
CASSLASGTGNNQPQHF
TGTGCCAGCAGCTTAGCCTCCGGGACAGGGAATAACCAGCCCCAGCATTTT
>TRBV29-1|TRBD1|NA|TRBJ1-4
CSVAGTGALNEKLFF
TGCAGCGTTGCCGGGACAGGGGCCCTTAATGAAAAACTGTTTTTT
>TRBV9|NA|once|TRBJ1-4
CASSEGVGEKLFF
TGTGCCAGCAGCGAGGGGGTGGGTGAAAAACTGTTTTTT
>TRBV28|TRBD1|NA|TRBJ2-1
CASFQGDRGNEQFF
TGTGCCAGCTTCCAGGGAGACAGGGGAAATGAGCAGTTCTTC
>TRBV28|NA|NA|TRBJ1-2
CASSPGGIYGYTF
TGTGCCAGCAGTCCGGGTGGAATATATGGCTACACCTTC
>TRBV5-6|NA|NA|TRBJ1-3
CASSSPSRNTIYF
TGTGCCAGCAGCTCGCCATCTCGAAACACCATATATTTT
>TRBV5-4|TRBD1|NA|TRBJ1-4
CASSSQGATNEKLFF
TGTGCCAGCAGCTCCCAGGGGGCAACTAATGAAAAACTGTTTTTT
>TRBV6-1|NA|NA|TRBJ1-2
CASSEGGAVGGYTF
TGTGCCAGCAGTGAAGGGGGGGCTGTGGGTGGCTACACCTTC
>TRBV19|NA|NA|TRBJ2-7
CASSIVGGSYEQYF
TGTGCCAGTAGTATAGTAGGGGGCTCCTACGAGCAGTACTTC
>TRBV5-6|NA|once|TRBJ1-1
CASSFGGLNTEAFF
TGTGCCAGCAGCTTCGGGGGTCTGAACACTGAAGCTTTCTTT
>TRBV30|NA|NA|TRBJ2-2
CAWSVGLDSGELFF
TGTGCCTGGAGTGTAGGGCTAGATTCCGGGGAGCTGTTTTTT
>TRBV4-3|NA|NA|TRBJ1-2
CASSQEMREAALNYGYTF
TGCGCCAGCAGCCAAGAAATGAGGGAGGCAGCACTTAACTATGGCTACACCTTC
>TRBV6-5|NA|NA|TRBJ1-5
CASSYHGADQPQHF
TGTGCCAGCAGTTACCACGGAGCGGATCAGCCCCAGCATTTT
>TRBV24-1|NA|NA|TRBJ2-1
CATSDPFVGGYNEQFF
TGTGCCACCAGTGATCCCTTCGTCGGGGGATACAATGAGCAGTTCTTC
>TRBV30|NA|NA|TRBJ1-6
CAWSSGNSPLHF
TGTGCCTGGAGTAGCGGCAATTCACCCCTCCACTTT
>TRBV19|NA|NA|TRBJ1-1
CASSTIGGNTEAFF
TGTGCCAGTAGCACTATCGGGGGGAACACTGAAGCTTTCTTT
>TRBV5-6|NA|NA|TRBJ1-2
CASSLAFATEGVGYTF
TGTGCCAGCAGCTTGGCCTTCGCGACGGAGGGAGTAGGCTACACCTTC
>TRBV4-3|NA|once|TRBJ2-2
CASSQVANTGELFF
TGCGCCAGCAGCCAAGTCGCGAACACCGGGGAGCTGTTTTTT
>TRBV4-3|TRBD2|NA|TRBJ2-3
CASSQDWASGLLSSTDTQYF
TGCGCCAGCAGCCAAGATTGGGCTAGCGGGCTTCTTTCTAGCACAGATACGCAGTATTTT
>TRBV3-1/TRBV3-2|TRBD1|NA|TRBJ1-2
CASSQAGGGNYGYTF
TGTGCCAGCAGCCAAGCCGGAGGGGGCAACTATGGCTACACCTTC
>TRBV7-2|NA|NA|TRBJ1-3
CASSLVPGISGNTIYF
TGTGCCAGCAGCTTAGTGCCGGGGATCTCTGGAAACACCATATATTTT
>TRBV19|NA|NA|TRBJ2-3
CAIADVGRTDTQYF
TGTGCCATCGCCGACGTAGGACGCACAGATACGCAGTATTTT
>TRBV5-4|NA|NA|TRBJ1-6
CASSGGRANSPLHF
TGTGCCAGCAGCGGGGGGAGGGCGAATTCACCCCTCCACTTT
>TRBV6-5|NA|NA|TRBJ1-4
CASRGTRGPEKLFF
TGTGCCAGCAGAGGGACGCGGGGCCCAGAAAAACTGTTTTTT
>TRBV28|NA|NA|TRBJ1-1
CASSSTGTATEAFF
TGTGCCAGCAGTTCCACCGGGACGGCTACTGAAGCTTTCTTT
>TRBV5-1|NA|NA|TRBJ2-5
CASSLVGEETQYF
TGCGCCAGCAGCTTGGTCGGGGAGGAGACCCAGTACTTC
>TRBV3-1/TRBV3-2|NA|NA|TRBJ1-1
CASSPPSGREAFF
TGTGCCAGCAGCCCCCCGAGCGGCAGGGAAGCTTTCTTT
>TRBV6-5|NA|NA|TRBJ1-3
CASSYSGSSGNTIYF
TGTGCCAGCAGTTACTCTGGAAGCTCTGGAAACACCATATATTTT
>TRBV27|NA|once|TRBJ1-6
CASSYSWGTTGVNSPLHF
TGTGCCAGCAGTTATTCGTGGGGAACGACGGGCGTTAATTCACCCCTCCACTTT
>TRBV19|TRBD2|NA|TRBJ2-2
CASSIAGGRNTGELFF
TGTGCCAGTAGTATAGCGGGGGGTAGGAACACCGGGGAGCTGTTTTTT
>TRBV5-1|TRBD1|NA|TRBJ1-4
CASSSGQGDEKLFF
TGCGCCAGCAGCTCCGGACAGGGAGACGAAAAACTGTTTTTT
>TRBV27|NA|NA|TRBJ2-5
CASSLSPSSGTQYF
TGTGCCAGCAGTTTATCCCCCAGTTCAGGGACCCAGTACTTC
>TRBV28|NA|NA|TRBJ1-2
CASSSPSAGSKGGYTF
TGTGCCAGCAGCTCGCCCTCTGCCGGGTCCAAAGGTGGCTACACCTTC
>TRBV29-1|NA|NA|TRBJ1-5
CSVTGSSSNQPQHF
TGCAGCGTTACAGGGAGCTCTAGCAATCAGCCCCAGCATTTT
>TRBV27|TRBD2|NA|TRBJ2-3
CASSYGGGPSTDTQYF
TGTGCCAGCAGTTATGGCGGGGGGCCTAGCACAGATACGCAGTATTTT
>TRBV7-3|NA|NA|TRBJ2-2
CASSLLTGELFF
TGTGCCAGCAGCCTTCTCACCGGGGAGCTGTTTTTT